Detailed here is one TCR beta chain. As yet, its antigen is unknown. The primer mix had 60 Vbeta and 13 Jbeta primers. TCRdb keeps only in-frame clones here, not all; method: immunoSEQ multiplex PCR. The data hold some 270,000 clones, with roughly 91% observed a single time. The sample is drawn from a study of cytomegalovirus exposure and HLA in healthy donors. Study background: Of all 400 or so donors who were genotyped, roughly 85% belonged to the Caucasian-associated ancestry cluster.

Study-wide findings and caveats: Owing to their indistinguishability, certain V segments, notably TRBV6-2 and TRBV6-3, were excluded. Three chains linked to CMV were shown in vitro to be specific for CMV antigens. Earlier analysis looked at TCR beta V segments, and most were productive about 90% or about 30% of the time.

Germline V gives CDR1 SGHRS, CDR2 YFSETQ. V gave up 0 bases and J gave up 2 bases; unmatched junction bases: 7. This CDR3 comprises 17 residues. The chain carries TRBV5-1 and TRBJ2-7, with TRBD2 matching 11 bases. This sequence was found in a girl aged 2-9 years in good health and CMV-seronegative. Sequenced material: PBMCs. CDR3 amino acids: CASSLERIAGGPYEQYF. The CDR3 coding sequence is TGCGCCAGCAGCTTGGAGCGTATAGCGGGAGGGCCCTACGAGCAGTACTTC.